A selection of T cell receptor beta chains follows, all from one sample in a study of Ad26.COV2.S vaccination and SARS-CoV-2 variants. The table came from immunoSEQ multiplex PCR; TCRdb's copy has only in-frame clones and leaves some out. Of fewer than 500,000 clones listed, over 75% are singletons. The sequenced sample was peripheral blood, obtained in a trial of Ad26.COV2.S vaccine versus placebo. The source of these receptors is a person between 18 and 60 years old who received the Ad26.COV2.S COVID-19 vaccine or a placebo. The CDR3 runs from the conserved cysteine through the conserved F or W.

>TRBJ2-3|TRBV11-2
CASSIRGAGDTDTQYF
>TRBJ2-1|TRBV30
CAWSPRLAGEQFF
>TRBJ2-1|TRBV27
CASRRGIEQFF
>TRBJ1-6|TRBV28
CASSLPVNSPLHF
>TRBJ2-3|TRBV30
CAWTTATDTQYF
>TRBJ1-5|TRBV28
CASSLGRGLFQPQHF
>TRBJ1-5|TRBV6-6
CASREGVSNQPQHF
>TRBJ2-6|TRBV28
CASSTGANVLTF
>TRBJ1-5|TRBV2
CASSGVGPNQPQHF
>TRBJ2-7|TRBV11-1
CASSWQGRSSYEQYF
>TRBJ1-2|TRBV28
CASSSGQGNYGYTF
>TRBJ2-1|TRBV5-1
CASSLGLAGESSYNEQFF
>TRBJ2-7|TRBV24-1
CATSFRQGQYEQYF
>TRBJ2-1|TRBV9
CASSVARSSYNEQFF
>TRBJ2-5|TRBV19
CASSIGPRGETQYF
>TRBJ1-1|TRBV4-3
CASSHTGTGNTEAFF
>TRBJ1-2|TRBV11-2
CASSLEGGTNYGYTF
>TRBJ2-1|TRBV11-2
CASSFREGRDEQFF
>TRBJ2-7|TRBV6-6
CASSSAASGSTHEQYF
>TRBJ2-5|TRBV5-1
CASSHRTGQETQYF
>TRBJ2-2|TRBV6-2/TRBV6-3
CASSLVNTGELFF
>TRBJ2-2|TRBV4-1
CASSQVRGGDTGELFF
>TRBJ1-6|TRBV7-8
CASSLDLGSPLHF
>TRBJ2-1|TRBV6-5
CASSYSASYSYNEQFF
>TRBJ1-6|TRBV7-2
CASSFQGHRNSPLHF
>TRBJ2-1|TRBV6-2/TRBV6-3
CASSPRGTSGNNEQFF
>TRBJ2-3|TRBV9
CASSVGGGGRARDTQYF
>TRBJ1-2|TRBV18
CASSQGNAYGYTF
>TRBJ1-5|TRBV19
CASSIERYNQPQHF
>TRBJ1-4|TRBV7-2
CASSSQGPGGSEKLFF
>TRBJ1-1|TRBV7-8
CASSYGQGEAFF
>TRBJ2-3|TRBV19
CASSWGGEDTQYF
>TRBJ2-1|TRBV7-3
CASSQDSLAGVYNEQFF
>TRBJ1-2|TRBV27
CASSLGRGQGYTF
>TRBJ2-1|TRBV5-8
CASSSPRQGVYNEQFF
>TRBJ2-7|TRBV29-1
CSVEDSGRALGQYF
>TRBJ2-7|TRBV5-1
CASSLRTNRDYEQYF
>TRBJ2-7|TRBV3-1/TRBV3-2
CASSQQTFSYEQYF
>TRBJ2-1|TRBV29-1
CSVVTLAVLDNEQFF
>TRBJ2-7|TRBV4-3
CASSQDVLPTGRSYEQYF
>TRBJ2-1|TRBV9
CASSVVTSGSYNEQFF
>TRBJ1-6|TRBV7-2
CASSLRQGVRSPLHF
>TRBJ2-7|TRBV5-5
CASSFLVAAYEQYF
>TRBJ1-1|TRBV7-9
CASSLVRRGKGLTEAFF
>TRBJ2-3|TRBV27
CASSFVSGQNNSDTQYF
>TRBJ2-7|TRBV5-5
CASSLPQGAGEQYF
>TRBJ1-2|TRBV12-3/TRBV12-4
CASSLSTYGYTF
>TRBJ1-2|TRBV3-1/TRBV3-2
CASSQTTGGHGYTF
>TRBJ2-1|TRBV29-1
CSVPRPGMAYNEQFF
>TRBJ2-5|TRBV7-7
CASSFEGTGGQETQYF
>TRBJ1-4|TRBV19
CASSIEGQSATNEKLFF
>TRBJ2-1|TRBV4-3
CASSQGRGMGSYNEQFF
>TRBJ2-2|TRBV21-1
CASSFGRPPNTGELFF
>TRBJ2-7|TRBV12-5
CASGLVPLYEQYF
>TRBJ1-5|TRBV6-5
CASGKKGNQPQHF